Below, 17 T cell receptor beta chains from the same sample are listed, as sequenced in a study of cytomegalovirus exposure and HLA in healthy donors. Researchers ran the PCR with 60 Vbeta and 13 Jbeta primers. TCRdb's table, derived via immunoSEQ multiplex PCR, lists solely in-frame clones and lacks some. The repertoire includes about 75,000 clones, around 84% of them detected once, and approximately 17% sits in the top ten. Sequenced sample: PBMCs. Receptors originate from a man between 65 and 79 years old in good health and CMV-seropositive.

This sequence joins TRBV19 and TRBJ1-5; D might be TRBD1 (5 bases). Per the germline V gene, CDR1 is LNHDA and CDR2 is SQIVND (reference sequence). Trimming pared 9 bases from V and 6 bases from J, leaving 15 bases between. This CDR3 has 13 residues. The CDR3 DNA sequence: TGTGCCAGCCGTCGGGGGGATGGTCAGCCCCAGCATTTT. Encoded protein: CASRRGDGQPQHF.

CDR3: CASSPATSGSYEQYF. The CDR3 nucleotides are TGTGCCAGCAGCCCGGCGACTAGCGGGAGTTACGAGCAGTACTTC. The rearrangement joins TRBV4-2 to TRBJ2-7, with 12 bases identical to TRBD2. The CDR3 runs 15 residues. Germline CDR1 LGHNA, CDR2 YNFKEQ. The V gene end was trimmed by 4 bases and the J gene end by 4 bases; junction bases not matched to a gene: 5.

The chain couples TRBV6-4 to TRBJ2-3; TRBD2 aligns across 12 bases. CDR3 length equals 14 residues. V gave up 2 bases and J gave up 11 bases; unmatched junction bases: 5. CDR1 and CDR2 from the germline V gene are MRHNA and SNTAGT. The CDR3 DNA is TGTGCCAGCAGTGACCCCGGACTAGCGGGGATGCAGTATTTT. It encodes CASSDPGLAGMQYF.

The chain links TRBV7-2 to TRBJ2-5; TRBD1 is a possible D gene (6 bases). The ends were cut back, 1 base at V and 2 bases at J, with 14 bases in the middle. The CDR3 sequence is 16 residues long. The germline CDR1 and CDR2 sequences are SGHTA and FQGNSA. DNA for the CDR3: TGTGCCAGCAGCTTAGGGGGATCGAGGGGGCAAGAGACCCAGTACTTC. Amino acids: CASSLGGSRGQETQYF.

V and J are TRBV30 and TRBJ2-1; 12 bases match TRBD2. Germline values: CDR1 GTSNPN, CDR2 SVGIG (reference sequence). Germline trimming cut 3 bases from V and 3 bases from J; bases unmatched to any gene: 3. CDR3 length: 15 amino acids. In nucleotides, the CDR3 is TGTGCCTGGAGCTTGACTAGCGGGAGCTACAATGAGCAGTTCTTC. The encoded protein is CAWSLTSGSYNEQFF.

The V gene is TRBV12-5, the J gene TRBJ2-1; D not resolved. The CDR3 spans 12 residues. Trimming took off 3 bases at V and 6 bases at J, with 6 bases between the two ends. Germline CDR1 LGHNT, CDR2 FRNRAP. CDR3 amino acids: CASGFGFNEQFF. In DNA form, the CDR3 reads TGTGCTAGTGGTTTCGGTTTCAATGAGCAGTTCTTC.

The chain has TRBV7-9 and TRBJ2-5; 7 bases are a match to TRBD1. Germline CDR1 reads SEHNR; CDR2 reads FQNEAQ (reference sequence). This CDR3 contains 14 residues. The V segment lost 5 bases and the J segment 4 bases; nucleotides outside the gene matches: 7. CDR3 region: CASSRQTGRETQYF. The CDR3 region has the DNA TGTGCCAGCAGCCGACAGACAGGGAGAGAGACCCAGTACTTC. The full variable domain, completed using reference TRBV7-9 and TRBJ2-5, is DTGVSQNPRHKITKRGQNVTFRCDPISEHNRLYWYRQTLGQGPEFLTYFQNEAQLEKSRLLSDRFSAERPKGSFSTLEIQRTEQGDSAMYLCASSRQTGRETQYFGPGTRLLVL.

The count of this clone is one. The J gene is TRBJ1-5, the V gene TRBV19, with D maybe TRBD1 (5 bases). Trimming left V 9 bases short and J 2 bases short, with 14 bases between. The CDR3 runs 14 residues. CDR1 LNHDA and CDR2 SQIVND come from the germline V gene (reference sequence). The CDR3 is CARADRGGNQPQHF. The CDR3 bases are TGTGCCAGGGCGGATAGGGGTGGCAATCAGCCCCAGCATTTT.

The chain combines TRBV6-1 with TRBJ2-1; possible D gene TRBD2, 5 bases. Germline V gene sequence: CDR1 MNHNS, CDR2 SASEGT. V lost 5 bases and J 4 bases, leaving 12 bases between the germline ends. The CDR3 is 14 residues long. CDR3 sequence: CASSTGSQYNEQFF. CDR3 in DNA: TGTGCCAGCAGTACGGGGAGTCAGTACAATGAGCAGTTCTTC.

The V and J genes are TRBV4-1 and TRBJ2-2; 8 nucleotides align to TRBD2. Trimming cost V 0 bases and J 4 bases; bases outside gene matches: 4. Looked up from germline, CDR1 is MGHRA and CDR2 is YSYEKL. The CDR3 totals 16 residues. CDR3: CASSQDRGGITGELFF. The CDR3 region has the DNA TGCGCCAGCAGCCAAGATCGGGGGGGTATCACCGGGGAGCTGTTTTTT.

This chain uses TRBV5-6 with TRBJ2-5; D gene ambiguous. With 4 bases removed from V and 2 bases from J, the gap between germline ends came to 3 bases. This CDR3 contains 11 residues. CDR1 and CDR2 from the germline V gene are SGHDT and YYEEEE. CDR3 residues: CASSQQETQYF. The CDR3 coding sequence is TGTGCCAGCAGCCAACAAGAGACCCAGTACTTC.

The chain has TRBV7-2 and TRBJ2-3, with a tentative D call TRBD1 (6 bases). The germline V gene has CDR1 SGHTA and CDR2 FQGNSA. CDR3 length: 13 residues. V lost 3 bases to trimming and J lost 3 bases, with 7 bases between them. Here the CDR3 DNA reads TGTGCCAGCAGCTTTACAGGGACAGATACGCAGTATTTT. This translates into CASSFTGTDTQYF. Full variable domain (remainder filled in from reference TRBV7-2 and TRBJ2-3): GAGVSQSPSNKVTEKGKDVELRCDPISGHTALYWYRQSLGQGLEFLIYFQGNSAPDKSGLPSDRFSAERTGGSVSTLTIQRTQQEDSAVYLCASSFTGTDTQYFGPGTRLTVL.

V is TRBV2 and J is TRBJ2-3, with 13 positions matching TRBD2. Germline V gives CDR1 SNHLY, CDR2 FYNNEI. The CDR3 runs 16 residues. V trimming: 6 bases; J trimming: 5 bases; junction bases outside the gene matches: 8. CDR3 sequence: CASRTLWTSGGDTQYF. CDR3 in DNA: TGTGCCAGCAGAACTTTATGGACTAGCGGGGGAGATACGCAGTATTTT.

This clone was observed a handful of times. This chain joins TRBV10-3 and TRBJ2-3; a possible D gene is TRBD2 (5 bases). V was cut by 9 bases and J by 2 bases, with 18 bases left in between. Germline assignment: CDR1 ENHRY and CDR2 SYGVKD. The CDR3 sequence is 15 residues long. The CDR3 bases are TGTGCCATGGCCCCGGGCAGCGGATACACAGATACGCAGTATTTT. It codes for CAMAPGSGYTDTQYF.

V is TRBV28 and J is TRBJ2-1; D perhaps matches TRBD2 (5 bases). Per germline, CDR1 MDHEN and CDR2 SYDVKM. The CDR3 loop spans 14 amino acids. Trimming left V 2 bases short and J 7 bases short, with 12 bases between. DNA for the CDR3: TGTGCCAGCAGTTTACCGGCGGGTCGGAATGAGCAGTTCTTC. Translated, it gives CASSLPAGRNEQFF.

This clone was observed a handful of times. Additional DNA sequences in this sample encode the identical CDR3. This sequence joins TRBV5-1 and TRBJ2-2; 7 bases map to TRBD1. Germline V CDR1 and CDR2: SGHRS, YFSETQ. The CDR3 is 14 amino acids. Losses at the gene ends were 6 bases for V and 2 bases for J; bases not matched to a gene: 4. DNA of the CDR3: TGCGCCAGCACCCGGACAGGAAACACCGGGGAGCTGTTTTTT. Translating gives CASTRTGNTGELFF.

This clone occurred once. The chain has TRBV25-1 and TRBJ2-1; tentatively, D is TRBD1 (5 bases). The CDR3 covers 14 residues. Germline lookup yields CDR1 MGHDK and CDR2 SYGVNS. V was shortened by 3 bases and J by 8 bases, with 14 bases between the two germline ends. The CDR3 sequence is CASSDQGLSDEQFF. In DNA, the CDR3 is TGTGCCAGCAGTGACCAGGGCCTTTCCGATGAGCAGTTCTTC.